This T cell receptor beta chain stems from a study of cytomegalovirus exposure and HLA in healthy donors. Germline lookup yields CDR1 MDHEN and CDR2 SYDVKM. After removal of 8 bases from V and 6 bases from J, the junction contained 2 bases not matched to a gene. This CDR3 spans 11 amino acids. In the PCR, 60 Vbeta and 13 Jbeta primers were used. Measured with immunoSEQ multiplex PCR; TCRdb has only the in-frame clones, and not every one. The table shows 110,000 or so clones, with over 65% occurring only once. Comments on this clone: Its target is not known.

Study observations and caveats: Earlier analysis found most TCR beta V segments productive about 87% or about 30% of the time.

The chain carries TRBV28 and TRBJ1-2; the match to TRBD1 covers 8 bases. Sequenced input: PBMCs. The sequence derives from a woman aged 40-49 years in good health and CMV-seropositive. The CDR3 DNA follows: TGTGCCAGCGGACAGGGAGATGGCTACACCTTC. This codes for CASGQGDGYTF.